This T cell receptor beta chain was sequenced for a study of response to subunit inactivated influenza vaccine. Overall study findings and caveats: New T cells are recruited in small numbers by each seasonal influenza vaccination, according to the authors' suggestion.

V was pared by 2 bases and J by 3 bases, with 2 bases of the junction left unmatched. The CDR3 length is 14 residues. CDR1 LGHDT and CDR2 YNNKEL come from the germline V gene (reference sequence). About this clonotype itself: The antigen is unknown. This likely comes from a read error, as the CDR3 has no conserved phenylalanine or tryptophan at its end.

TCRdb analysed the RT-PCR reads with MiXCR anew, one entry per CDR3 protein. Of 650,000 to 850,000 distinct CDR3 sequences listed, about 15% are singletons. This receptor was taken from a man between 50 and 59 years old who received an inactivated influenza vaccine. Sequencing used PBMCs from blood, obtained less than 15 days before vaccination. V usage is TRBV3-1 and J usage is TRBJ2-3; 7 bases align to TRBD2. The CDR3 coding sequence is TGTGCCAGCAGCCAAAGACTAGCTACAGATACGCAGTATTGT. Translation gives CASSQRLATDTQYC.